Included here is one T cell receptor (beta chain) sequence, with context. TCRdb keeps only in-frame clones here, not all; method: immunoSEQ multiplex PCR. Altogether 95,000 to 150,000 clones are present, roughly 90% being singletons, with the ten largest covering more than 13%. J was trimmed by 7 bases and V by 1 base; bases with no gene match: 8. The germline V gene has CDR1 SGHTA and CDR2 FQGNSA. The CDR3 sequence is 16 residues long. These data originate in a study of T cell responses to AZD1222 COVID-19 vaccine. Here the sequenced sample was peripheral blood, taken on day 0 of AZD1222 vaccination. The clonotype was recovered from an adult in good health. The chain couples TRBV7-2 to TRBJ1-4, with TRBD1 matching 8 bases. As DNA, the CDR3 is TGTGCCAGCAGCTTAGAGATGACAGGGGTGGGTGAAAAACTGTTTTTT. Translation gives CASSLEMTGVGEKLFF.